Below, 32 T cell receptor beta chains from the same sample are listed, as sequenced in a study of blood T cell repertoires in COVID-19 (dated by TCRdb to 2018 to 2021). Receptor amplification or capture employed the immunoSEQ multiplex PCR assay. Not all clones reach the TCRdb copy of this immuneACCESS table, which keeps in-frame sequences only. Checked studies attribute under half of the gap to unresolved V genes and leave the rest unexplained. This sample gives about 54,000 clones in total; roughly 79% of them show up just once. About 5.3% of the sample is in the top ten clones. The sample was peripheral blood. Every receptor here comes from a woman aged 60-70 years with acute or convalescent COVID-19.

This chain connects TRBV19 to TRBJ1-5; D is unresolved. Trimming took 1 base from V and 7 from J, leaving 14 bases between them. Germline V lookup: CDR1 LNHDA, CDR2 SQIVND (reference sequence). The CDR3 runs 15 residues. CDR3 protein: CASSIASEGRQPQHF. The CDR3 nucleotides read TGTGCCAGTAGTATAGCGAGTGAAGGGAGGCAGCCCCAGCATTTT.

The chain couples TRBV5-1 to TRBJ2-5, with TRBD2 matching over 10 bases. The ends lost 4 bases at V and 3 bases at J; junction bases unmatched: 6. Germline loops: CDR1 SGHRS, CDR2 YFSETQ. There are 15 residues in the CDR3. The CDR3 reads CASSPWTSGKETQYF. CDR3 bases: TGCGCCAGCAGCCCCTGGACTAGCGGCAAAGAGACCCAGTACTTC. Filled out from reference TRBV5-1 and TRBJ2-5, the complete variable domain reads KAGVTQTPRYLIKTRGQQVTLSCSPISGHRSVSWYQQTPGQGLQFLFEYFSETQRNKGNFPGRFSGRQFSNSRSEMNVSTLELGDSALYLCASSPWTSGKETQYFGPGTRLLVL.

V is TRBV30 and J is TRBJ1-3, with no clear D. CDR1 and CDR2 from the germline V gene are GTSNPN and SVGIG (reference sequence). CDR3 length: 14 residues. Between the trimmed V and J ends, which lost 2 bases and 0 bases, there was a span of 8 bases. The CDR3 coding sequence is TGTGCCTGGAGTCAGCGGGCCTCTGGAAACACCATATATTTT. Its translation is CAWSQRASGNTIYF. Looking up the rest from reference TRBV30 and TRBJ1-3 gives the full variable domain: SQTIHQWPATLVQPVGSPLSLECTVEGTSNPNLYWYRQAAGRGLQLLFYSVGIGQISSEVPQNLSASRPQDRQFILSSKKLLLSDSGFYLCAWSQRASGNTIYFGEGSWLTVV.

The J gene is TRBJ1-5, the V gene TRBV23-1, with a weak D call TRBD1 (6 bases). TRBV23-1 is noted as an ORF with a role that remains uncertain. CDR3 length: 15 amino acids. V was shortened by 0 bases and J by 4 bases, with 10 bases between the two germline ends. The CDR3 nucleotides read TGCGCCAGCAGTCAATCCGGCAGGGGTAATCAGCCCCAGCATTTT. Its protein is CASSQSGRGNQPQHF.

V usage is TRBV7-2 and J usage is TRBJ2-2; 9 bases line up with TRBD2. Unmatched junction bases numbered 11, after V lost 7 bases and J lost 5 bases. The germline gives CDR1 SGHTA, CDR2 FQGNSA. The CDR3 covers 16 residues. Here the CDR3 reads CASTYRGGVGTGELFF. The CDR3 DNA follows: TGTGCCAGCACCTACCGCGGGGGGGTTGGAACCGGGGAGCTGTTTTTT.

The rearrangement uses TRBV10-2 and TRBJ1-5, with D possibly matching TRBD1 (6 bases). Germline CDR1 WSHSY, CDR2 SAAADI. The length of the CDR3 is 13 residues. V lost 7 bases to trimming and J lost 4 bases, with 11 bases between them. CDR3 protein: CASNGQPNQPQHF. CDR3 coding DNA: TGCGCCAGCAATGGACAGCCTAATCAGCCCCAGCATTTT.

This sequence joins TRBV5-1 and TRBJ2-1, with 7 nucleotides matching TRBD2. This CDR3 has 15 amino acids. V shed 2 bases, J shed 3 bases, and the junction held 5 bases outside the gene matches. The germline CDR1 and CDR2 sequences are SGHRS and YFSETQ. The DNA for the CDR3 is TGCGCCAGCAGCTTCAACGGGAGGAGCTACAATGAGCAGTTCTTC. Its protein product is CASSFNGRSYNEQFF. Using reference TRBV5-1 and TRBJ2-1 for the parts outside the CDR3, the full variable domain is KAGVTQTPRYLIKTRGQQVTLSCSPISGHRSVSWYQQTPGQGLQFLFEYFSETQRNKGNFPGRFSGRQFSNSRSEMNVSTLELGDSALYLCASSFNGRSYNEQFFGPGTRLTVL.

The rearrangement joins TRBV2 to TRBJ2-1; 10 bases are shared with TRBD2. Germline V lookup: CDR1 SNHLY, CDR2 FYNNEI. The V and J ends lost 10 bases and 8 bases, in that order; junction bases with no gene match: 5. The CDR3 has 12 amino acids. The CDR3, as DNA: TGTGCCAATCCTAGCGGGAGCGATGAGCAGTTCTTC. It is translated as CANPSGSDEQFF.

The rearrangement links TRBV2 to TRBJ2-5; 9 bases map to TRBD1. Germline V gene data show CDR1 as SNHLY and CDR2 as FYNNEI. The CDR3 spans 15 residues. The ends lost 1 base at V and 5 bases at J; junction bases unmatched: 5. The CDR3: CASSEEGTGLETQYF. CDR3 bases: TGTGCCAGCAGTGAAGAGGGGACAGGGTTGGAGACCCAGTACTTC.

The CDR3 DNA reads as TGTGCCAGTTACCGGAGGGGACCGAACACTGAAGCTTTCTTT. Its protein product is CASYRRGPNTEAFF. The chain couples TRBV19 to TRBJ1-1; perhaps TRBD1 as D (5 bases). CDR3 length equals 14 residues. Trimming took 8 bases from V and 1 from J, leaving 14 bases between them. From germline, CDR1 is LNHDA and CDR2 SQIVND (reference sequence).

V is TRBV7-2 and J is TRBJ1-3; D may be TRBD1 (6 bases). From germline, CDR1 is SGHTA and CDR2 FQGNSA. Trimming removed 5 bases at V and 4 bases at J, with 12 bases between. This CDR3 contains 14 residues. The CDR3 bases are TGTGCCAGCAGCCCCTCAGGGGCAGGAAACACCATATATTTT. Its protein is CASSPSGAGNTIYF.

The chain's CDR3 is CASSQWDRGDEKLFF. The CDR3 coding sequence is TGTGCCAGCAGCCAATGGGACAGGGGCGATGAAAAACTGTTTTTT. The chain combines TRBV14 with TRBJ1-4, with 10 bases that match TRBD1. The trim removed 2 bases at V and 6 bases at J, leaving 3 bases unmatched. The CDR3 extends over 15 amino acids. Germline values: CDR1 SGHDN, CDR2 FVKESK. Using reference TRBV14 and TRBJ1-4 for the parts outside the CDR3, the full variable domain is EAGVTQFPSHSVIEKGQTVTLRCDPISGHDNLYWYRRVMGKEIKFLLHFVKESKQDESGMPNNRFLAERTGGTYSTLKVQPAELEDSGVYFCASSQWDRGDEKLFFGSGTQLSVL.

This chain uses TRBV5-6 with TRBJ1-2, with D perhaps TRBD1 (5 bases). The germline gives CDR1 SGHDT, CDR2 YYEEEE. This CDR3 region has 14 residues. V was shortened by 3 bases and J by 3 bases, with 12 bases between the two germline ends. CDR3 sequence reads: CASSSGRTYYGYTF. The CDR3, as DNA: TGTGCCAGCAGCTCCGGACGGACATACTATGGCTACACCTTC.

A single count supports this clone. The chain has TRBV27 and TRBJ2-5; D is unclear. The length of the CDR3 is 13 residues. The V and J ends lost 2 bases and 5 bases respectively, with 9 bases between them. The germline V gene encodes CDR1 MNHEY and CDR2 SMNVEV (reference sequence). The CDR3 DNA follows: TGTGCCAGCAGTTTAACCCGACTGGAGACCCAGTACTTC. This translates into CASSLTRLETQYF.

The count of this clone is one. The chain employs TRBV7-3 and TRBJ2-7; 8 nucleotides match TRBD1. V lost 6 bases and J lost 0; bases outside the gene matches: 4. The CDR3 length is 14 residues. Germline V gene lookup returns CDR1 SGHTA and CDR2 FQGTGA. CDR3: CASSPQGASYEQYF. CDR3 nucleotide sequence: TGTGCCAGCAGTCCCCAGGGGGCCTCCTACGAGCAGTACTTC.

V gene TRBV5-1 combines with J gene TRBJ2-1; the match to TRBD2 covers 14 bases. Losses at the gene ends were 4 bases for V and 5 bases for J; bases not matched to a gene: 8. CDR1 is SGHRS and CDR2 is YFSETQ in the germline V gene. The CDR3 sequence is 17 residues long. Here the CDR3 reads CASSQGPGLAGDNEQFF. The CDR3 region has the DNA TGCGCCAGCAGCCAAGGGCCGGGACTAGCGGGAGACAATGAGCAGTTCTTC.

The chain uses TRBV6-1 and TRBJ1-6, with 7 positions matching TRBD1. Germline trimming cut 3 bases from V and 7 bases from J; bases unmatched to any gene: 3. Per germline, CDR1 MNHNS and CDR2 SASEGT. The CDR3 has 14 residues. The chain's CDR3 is CASSEQQGNSPLHF. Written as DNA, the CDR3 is TGTGCCAGCAGTGAGCAACAGGGGAATTCACCCCTCCACTTT.

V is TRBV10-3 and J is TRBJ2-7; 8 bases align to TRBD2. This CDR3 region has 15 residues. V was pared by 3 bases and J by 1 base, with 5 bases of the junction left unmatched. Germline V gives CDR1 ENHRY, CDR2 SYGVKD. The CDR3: CAISEGSGKSYEQYF. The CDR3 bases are TGTGCCATCAGTGAAGGTAGCGGGAAGTCCTACGAGCAGTACTTC.

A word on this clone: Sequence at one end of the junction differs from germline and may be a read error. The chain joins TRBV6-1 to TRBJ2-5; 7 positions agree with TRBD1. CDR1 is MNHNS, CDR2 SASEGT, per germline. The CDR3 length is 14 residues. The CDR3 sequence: CASSDLGTENPRDF. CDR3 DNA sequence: TGTGCCAGCAGTGACCTAGGGACAGAAAACCCCAGAGACTTC.

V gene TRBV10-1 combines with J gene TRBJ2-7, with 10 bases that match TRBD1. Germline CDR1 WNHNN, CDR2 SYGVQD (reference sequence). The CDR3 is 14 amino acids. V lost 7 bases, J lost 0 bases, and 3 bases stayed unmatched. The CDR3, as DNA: TGCGCCAGCAACCGGGACAGGGGCTCCTACGAGCAGTACTTC. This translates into CASNRDRGSYEQYF.

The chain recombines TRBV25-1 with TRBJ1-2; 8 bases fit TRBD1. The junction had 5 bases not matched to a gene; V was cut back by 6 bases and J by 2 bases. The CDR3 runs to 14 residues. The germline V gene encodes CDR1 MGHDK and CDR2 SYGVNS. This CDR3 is CASRQGQGNYGYTF. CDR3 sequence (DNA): TGTGCCAGCAGACAAGGACAGGGAAACTATGGCTACACCTTC.

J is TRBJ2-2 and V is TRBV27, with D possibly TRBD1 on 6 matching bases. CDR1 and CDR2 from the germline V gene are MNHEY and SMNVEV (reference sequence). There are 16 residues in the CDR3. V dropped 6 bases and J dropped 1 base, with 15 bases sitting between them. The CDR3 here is CASRIWGRGNTGELFF. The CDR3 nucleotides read TGTGCCAGCAGGATCTGGGGCAGGGGGAACACCGGGGAGCTGTTTTTT.

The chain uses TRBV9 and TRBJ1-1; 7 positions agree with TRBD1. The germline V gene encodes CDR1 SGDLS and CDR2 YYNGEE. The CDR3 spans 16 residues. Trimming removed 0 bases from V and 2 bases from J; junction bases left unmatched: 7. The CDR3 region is CASSVGPGQSNTEAFF. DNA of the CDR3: TGTGCCAGCAGCGTAGGTCCGGGACAGTCAAACACTGAAGCTTTCTTT.

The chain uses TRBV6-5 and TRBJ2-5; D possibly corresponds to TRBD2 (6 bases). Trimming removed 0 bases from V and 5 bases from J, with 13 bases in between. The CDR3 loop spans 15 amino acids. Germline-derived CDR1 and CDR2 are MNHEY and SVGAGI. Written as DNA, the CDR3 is TGTGCCAGCAGTTACTCCGGTGGCGGGACGGAGACCCAGTACTTC. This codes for CASSYSGGGTETQYF.

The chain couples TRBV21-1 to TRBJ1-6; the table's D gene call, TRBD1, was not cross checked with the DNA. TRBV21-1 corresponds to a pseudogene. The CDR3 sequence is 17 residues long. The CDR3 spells CALQRTGEASYNSPLHF. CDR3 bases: TGTGCCCTCCAAAGGACAGGGGAGGCCTCCTATAATTCACCCCTCCACTTT.

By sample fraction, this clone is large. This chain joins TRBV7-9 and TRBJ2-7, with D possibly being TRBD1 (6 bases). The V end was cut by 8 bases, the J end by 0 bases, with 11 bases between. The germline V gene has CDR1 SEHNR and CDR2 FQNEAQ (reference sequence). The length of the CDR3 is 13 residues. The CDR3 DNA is TGTGCCAGCTCGGACAGCCACTCCTACGAGCAGTACTTC. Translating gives CASSDSHSYEQYF. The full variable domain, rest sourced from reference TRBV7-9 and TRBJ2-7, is DTGVSQNPRHKITKRGQNVTFRCDPISEHNRLYWYRQTLGQGPEFLTYFQNEAQLEKSRLLSDRFSAERPKGSFSTLEIQRTEQGDSAMYLCASSDSHSYEQYFGPGTRLTVT.

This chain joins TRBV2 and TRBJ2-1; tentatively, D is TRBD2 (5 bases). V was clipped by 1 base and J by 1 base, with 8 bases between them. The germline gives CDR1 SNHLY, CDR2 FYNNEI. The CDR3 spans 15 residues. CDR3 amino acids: CASSEVLASYNEQFF. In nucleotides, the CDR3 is TGTGCCAGCAGTGAAGTCCTAGCTTCCTACAATGAGCAGTTCTTC.

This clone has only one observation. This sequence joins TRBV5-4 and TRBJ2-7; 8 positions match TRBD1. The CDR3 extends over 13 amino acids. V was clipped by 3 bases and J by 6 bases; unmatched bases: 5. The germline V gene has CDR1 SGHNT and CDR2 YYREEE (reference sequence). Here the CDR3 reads CASSWGQVGEQYF. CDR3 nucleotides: TGTGCCAGCAGCTGGGGACAGGTTGGCGAGCAGTACTTC.

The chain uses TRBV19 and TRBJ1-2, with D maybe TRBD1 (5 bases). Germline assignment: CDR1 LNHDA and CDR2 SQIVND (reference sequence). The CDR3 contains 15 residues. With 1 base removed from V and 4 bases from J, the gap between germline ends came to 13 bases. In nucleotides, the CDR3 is TGTGCCAGTAGTATAGGGGCACACAGGTCCTATGGCTACACCTTC. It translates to CASSIGAHRSYGYTF.

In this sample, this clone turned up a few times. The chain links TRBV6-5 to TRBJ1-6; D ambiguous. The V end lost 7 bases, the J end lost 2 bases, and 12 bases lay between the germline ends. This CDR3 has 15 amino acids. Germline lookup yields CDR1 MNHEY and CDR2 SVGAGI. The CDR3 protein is CASKPPSPYNSPLHF. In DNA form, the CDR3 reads TGTGCCAGCAAGCCACCCTCGCCCTATAATTCACCCCTCCACTTT.

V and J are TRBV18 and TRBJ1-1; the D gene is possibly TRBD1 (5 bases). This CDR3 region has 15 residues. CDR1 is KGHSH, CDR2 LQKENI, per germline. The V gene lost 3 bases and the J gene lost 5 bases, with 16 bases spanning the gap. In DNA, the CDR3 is TGTGCCAGCTCACCGGACCGCCGGGGGGGTACTGAAGCTTTCTTT. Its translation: CASSPDRRGGTEAFF.

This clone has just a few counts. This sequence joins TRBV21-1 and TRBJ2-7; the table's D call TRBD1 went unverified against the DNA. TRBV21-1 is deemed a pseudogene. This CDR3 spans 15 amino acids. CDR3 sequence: CASSKLTGGAYEQYF. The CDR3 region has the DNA TGTGCCAGCAGCAAATTAACAGGGGGGGCCTACGAGCAGTACTTC.